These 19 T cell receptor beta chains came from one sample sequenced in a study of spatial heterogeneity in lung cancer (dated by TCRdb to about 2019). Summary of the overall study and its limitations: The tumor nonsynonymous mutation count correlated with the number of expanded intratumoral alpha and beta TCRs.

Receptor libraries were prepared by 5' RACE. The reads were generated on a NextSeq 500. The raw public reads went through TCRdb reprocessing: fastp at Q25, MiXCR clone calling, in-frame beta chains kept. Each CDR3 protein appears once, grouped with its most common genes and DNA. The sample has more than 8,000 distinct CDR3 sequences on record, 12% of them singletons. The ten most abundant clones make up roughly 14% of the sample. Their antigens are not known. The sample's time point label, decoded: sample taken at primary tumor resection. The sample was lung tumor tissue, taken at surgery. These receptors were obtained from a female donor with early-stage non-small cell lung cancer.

CDR3 sequence: CASSFYAGVDSYGYTF. The CDR3, as DNA: TGTGCCAGCAGCTTTTATGCAGGGGTGGATTCCTATGGCTACACCTTC. The chain combines TRBV5-5 with TRBJ1-2; TRBD1 is a possible D gene (6 bases). The ends were cut back, 2 bases at V and 4 bases at J, with 18 bases in the middle. Germline V gene data show CDR1 as SGHKS and CDR2 as YYEKEE (reference sequence). CDR3 length: 16 amino acids.

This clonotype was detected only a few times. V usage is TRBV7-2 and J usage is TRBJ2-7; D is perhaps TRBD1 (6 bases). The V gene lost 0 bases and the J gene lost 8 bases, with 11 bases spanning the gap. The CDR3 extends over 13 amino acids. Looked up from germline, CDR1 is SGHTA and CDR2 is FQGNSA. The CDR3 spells CASSLAGAKKQYF. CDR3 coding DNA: TGTGCCAGCAGCTTAGCGGGGGCAAAAAAGCAGTACTTC.

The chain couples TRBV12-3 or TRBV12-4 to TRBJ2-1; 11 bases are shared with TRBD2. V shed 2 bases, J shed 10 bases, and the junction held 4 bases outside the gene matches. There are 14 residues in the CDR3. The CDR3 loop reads CASSLLAGGREQFF. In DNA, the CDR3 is TGTGCCAGCAGTTTACTAGCGGGGGGCAGGGAGCAGTTCTTC.

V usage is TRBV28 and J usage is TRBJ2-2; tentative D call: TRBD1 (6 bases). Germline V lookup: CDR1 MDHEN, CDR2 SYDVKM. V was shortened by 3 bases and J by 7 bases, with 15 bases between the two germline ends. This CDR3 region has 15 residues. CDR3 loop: CASSFAHLQGGELFF. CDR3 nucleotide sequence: TGTGCCAGCAGTTTCGCCCACTTACAGGGCGGGGAGCTGTTTTTT.

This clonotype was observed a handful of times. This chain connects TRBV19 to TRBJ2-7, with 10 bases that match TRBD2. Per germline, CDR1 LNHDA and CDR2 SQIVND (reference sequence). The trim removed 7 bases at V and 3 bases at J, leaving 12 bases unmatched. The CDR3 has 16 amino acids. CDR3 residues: CASTVSGGTGLYEQYF. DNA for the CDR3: TGTGCCAGTACGGTTAGCGGGGGGACGGGCCTCTACGAGCAGTACTTC.

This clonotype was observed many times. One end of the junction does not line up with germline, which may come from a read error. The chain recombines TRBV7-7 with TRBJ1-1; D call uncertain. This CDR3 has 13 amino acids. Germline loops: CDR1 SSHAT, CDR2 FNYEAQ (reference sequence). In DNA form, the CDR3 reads TGTGCTAGCAGCTTAGCCTTTGACACTGAAGCTTTCTTT. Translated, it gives CASSLAFDTEAFF.

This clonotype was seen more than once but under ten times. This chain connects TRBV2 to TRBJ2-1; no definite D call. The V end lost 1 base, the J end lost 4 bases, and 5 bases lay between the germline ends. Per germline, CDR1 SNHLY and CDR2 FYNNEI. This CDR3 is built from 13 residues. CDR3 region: CASSEDSYNEQFF. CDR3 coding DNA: TGTGCCAGCAGTGAAGACTCGTACAATGAGCAGTTCTTC.

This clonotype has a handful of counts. The CDR3 nucleotides read TGTGCCAGCAGCCCCCGACAGGGTTTGTCACCCCTCCACTTT. Translated: CASSPRQGLSPLHF. V and J are TRBV7-2 and TRBJ1-6, with TRBD1 matching 7 bases. CDR3 length equals 14 residues. The V and J ends lost 5 bases and 10 bases, in that order; junction bases with no gene match: 8. Germline V gene lookup returns CDR1 SGHTA and CDR2 FQGNSA.

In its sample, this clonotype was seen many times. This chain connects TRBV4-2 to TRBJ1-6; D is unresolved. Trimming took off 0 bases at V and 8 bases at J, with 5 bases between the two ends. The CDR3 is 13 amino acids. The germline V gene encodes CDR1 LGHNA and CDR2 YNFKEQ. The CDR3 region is CASSQDQYSPLHF. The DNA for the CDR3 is TGTGCCAGCAGCCAAGATCAATATTCACCCCTCCACTTT.

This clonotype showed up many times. The CDR3 loop is CATSDSGTGGYEQYF. In DNA form, the CDR3 reads TGTGCCACCAGTGATTCCGGGACAGGGGGCTACGAGCAGTACTTC. This chain connects TRBV24-1 to TRBJ2-7; TRBD1 aligns across 11 bases. Germline V gene lookup returns CDR1 KGHDR and CDR2 SFDVKD. This CDR3 contains 15 residues. Trimming cost V 2 bases and J 3 bases; bases outside gene matches: 2.

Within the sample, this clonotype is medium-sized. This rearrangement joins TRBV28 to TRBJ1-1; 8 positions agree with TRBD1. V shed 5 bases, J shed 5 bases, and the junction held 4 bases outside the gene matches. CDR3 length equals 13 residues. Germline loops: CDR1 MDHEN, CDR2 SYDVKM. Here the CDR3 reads CASSRDRITEAFF. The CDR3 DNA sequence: TGTGCCAGCAGTAGGGACAGGATTACTGAAGCTTTCTTT.

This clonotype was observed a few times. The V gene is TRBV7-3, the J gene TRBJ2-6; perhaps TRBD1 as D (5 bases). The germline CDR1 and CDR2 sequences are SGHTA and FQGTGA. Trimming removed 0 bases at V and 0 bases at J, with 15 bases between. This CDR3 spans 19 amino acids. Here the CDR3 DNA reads TGTGCCAGCAGCTTAACGCTGGGCGACAGAGGCTCTGGGGCCAACGTCCTGACTTTC. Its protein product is CASSLTLGDRGSGANVLTF. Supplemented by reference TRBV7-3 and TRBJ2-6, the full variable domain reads GAGVSQTPSNKVTEKGKYVELRCDPISGHTALYWYRQSLGQGPEFLIYFQGTGAADDSGLPNDRFFAVRPEGSVSTLKIQRTERGDSAVYLCASSLTLGDRGSGANVLTFGAGSRLTVL.

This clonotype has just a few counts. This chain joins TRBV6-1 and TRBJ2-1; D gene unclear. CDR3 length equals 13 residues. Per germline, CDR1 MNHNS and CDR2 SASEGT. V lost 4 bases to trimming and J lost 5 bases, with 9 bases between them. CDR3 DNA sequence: TGTGCCAGCAGTGTCGACCCACACAATGAGCAGTTCTTC. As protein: CASSVDPHNEQFF.

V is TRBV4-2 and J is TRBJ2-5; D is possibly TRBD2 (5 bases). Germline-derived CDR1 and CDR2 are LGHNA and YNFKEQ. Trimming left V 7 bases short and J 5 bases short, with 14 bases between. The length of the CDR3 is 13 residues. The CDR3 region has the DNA TGTGCCAGCAACCGAAGCCCGGGGGAGACCCAGTACTTC. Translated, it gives CASNRSPGETQYF.

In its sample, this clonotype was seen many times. This chain's CDR3 is CASIRRLAGPSSYNEQFF. CDR3 coding DNA: TGTGCCAGCATAAGACGGCTAGCGGGTCCTAGCTCCTACAATGAGCAGTTCTTC. The V call is TRBV27, the J call TRBJ2-1; 8 bases align to TRBD2. V was pared by 7 bases and J by 0 bases, with 14 bases of the junction left unmatched. The CDR3 loop spans 18 amino acids. CDR1 and CDR2 (germline): MNHEY, SMNVEV (reference sequence).

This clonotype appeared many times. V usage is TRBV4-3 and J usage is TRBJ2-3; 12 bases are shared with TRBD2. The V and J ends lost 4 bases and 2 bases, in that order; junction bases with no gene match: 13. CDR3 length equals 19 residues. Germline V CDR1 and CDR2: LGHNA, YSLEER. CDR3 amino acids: CASSPPELAGGNSTDTQYF. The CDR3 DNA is TGCGCCAGCAGCCCCCCGGAACTAGCGGGGGGCAACTCCACAGATACGCAGTATTTT.

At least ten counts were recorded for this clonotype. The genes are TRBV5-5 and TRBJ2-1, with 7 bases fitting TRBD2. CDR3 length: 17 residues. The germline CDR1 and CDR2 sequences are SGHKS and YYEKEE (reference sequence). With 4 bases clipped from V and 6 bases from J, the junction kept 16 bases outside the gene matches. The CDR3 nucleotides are TGTGCCAGCAGCCGAGCGGCGGGAGTTGCCAAAGGCAATGAGCAGTTCTTC. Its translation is CASSRAAGVAKGNEQFF.

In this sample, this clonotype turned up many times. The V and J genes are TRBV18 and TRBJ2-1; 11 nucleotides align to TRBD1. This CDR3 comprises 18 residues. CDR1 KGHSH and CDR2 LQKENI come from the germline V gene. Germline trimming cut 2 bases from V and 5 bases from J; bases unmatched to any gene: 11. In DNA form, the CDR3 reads TGTGCCAGCTCACCAAGGGCCCCCGGACAGGGGGCCCACAATGAGCAGTTCTTC. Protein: CASSPRAPGQGAHNEQFF.

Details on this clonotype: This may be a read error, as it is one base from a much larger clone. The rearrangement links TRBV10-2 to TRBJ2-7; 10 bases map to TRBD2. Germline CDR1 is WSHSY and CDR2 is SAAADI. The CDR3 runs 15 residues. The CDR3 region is CASSERTSGSNEQYF. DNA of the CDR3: TGCGCCAGCAGTGAAAGGACTAGCGGCTCCAACGAGCAGTACTTC.